This passage covers 30 T cell receptor beta chains from one sample sequenced in a study of read filtering for tumor transcriptome and immune sequencing. This library used roughly 0.4 ug RNA and molecular barcoded adaptors spanning alpha/delta and beta/gamma chains. Via MiXCR, TCRdb re-called the reads, giving one row per CDR3 protein. The profile covers 45,000 to 50,000 distinct CDR3 sequences, with around 12% appearing a single time and more than 12% taken by the ten largest. The sample consisted of a population of CD138-negative cells sorted from bone marrow. These receptors came from a donor older than 35 with multiple myeloma.

This clonotype has a count of ten or more. V gene TRBV4-1 combines with J gene TRBJ1-1; no firm D call. CDR1 MGHRA and CDR2 YSYEKL come from the germline V gene. The CDR3 spans 14 residues. V shed 0 bases and J shed 5 bases, with 10 bases lying between them. CDR3 residues: CASSQDSGETEAFF. The CDR3 DNA is TGCGCCAGCAGCCAAGATTCTGGAGAGACTGAAGCTTTCTTT.

This clonotype has ten or more counts. V usage is TRBV7-9 and J usage is TRBJ2-1; TRBD2 matches 11 bases. The V and J ends lost 4 bases and 7 bases, in that order; junction bases with no gene match: 9. The V gene's germline CDR1 is SEHNR and CDR2 FQNEAQ (reference sequence). The CDR3 contains 16 residues. The chain's CDR3 is CASSSSLAGGWNEQFF. The CDR3 DNA follows: TGTGCCAGCAGCTCTAGTCTAGCGGGAGGATGGAATGAGCAGTTCTTC.

This clonotype was recorded at least ten times. It is unclear where the CDR3 begins or ends on the DNA, so no DNA is shown, and the CDR3 is as TCRdb lists it. The rearrangement uses TRBV7-8 and TRBJ2-6. The CDR3 length is 17 residues, termini included. Germline lookup yields CDR1 SGHVS and CDR2 FQNEAQ. CDR3 sequence: CASSSRSVAAGANVLAF.

This clonotype came up many times. The chain joins TRBV19 to TRBJ2-4; TRBD1 matches 9 bases. Germline V gene sequence: CDR1 LNHDA, CDR2 SQIVND (reference sequence). The CDR3 loop spans 15 amino acids. With 7 bases clipped from V and 6 bases from J, the junction kept 10 bases outside the gene matches. The CDR3 DNA reads as TGTGCCAGTACCAAGGGACAGGGTTTAGGAAACATTCAGTACTTC. This codes for CASTKGQGLGNIQYF.

This clonotype has just a few counts. V usage is TRBV7-2 and J usage is TRBJ2-3, with D possibly being TRBD1 (6 bases). V dropped 10 bases and J dropped 3 bases, with 20 bases sitting between them. Looked up from germline, CDR1 is SGHTA and CDR2 is FQGNSA. The length of the CDR3 is 15 residues. The CDR3 here is CATRWRPTGTDTQYF. Here the CDR3 DNA reads TGTGCCACCCGGTGGCGACCTACAGGGACAGATACGCAGTATTTT.

This clonotype was counted a few times. This chain connects TRBV11-1 to TRBJ2-5, with a possible D match to TRBD1 (6 bases). The length of the CDR3 is 17 residues. CDR1 and CDR2 (germline): SGHAT, FQDESV (reference sequence). Trimming stripped 1 base from V and 5 bases from J, with 20 bases between. The CDR3 DNA follows: TGTGCCAGCAGCTTAGAAGGTCCAGGGGCCTTGAGTGAGACCCAGTACTTC. Its translation: CASSLEGPGALSETQYF.

This clonotype was counted at least ten times. The rearrangement uses TRBV4-3 and TRBJ2-1; D gene uncertain. CDR1 and CDR2 (germline): LGHNA, YSLEER. The CDR3 covers 16 residues. V gave up 0 bases and J gave up 6 bases, with 15 bases separating them. The CDR3 DNA reads as TGCGCCAGCAGCCAAGATCGACATGTAGGAACCAATGAGCAGTTCTTC. This codes for CASSQDRHVGTNEQFF.

This clonotype was detected only a few times. A much larger clone differs from this one at a single base, so this may be a read error. The chain has TRBV7-8 and TRBJ2-3; 13 bases are shared with TRBD2. Germline lookup yields CDR1 SGHVS and CDR2 FQNEAQ. The CDR3 loop spans 20 amino acids. The CDR3: CASSLIWDRGLAGEADTPYF. The CDR3 region has the DNA TGTGCCAGCAGCTTAATCTGGGACAGAGGACTAGCGGGAGAGGCGGATACGCCGTATTTT.

This clonotype was counted many times. This chain connects TRBV20-1 to TRBJ2-7, with 13 bases lining up with TRBD2. The CDR3 covers 17 residues. Germline V lookup: CDR1 DFQATT, CDR2 SNEGSKA (reference sequence). Trimming removed 0 bases from V and 6 bases from J; junction bases left unmatched: 11. The CDR3, as DNA: TGCAGTGCTAGAGATATCCAGTTGGGACTAGCGGGAAGCGAGCAGTACTTC. It yields the protein CSARDIQLGLAGSEQYF.

In this sample, this clonotype turned up a few times. J is TRBJ1-1 and V is TRBV7-9; D remains unclear. Germline CDR1 reads SEHNR; CDR2 reads FQNEAQ (reference sequence). The CDR3 loop spans 13 amino acids. V shed 8 bases and J shed 0 bases, with 10 bases lying between them. In nucleotides, the CDR3 is TGTGCCAGCGGCTCCCAGGTGAACACTGAAGCTTTCTTT. It yields the protein CASGSQVNTEAFF.

This clonotype was observed at least ten times. This chain links TRBV20-1 with TRBJ1-4, with TRBD1 as a possible D gene (5 bases). V lost 3 bases and J 0 bases, leaving 11 bases between the germline ends. CDR3 length: 15 residues. Germline V gene sequence: CDR1 DFQATT, CDR2 SNEGSKA (reference sequence). The CDR3 region is CSARFLQATNEKLFF. CDR3 in DNA: TGCAGTGCTAGGTTTCTACAGGCAACTAATGAAAAACTGTTTTTT.

The sample holds many counts of this clonotype. This chain links TRBV3-1 with TRBJ2-2, with D tentatively TRBD2 (5 bases). V lost 6 bases to trimming and J lost 5 bases, with 10 bases between them. Germline V gene data show CDR1 as LGHDT and CDR2 as YNNKEL (reference sequence). This CDR3 is built from 13 residues. The DNA of the CDR3 is TGTGCCAGCAGGGACTGGATGACCGGGGAGCTGTTTTTT. It translates to CASRDWMTGELFF. Based on the CDR3 plus reference TRBV3-1 and TRBJ2-2, the full variable domain is DTAVSQTPKYLVTQMGNDKSIKCEQNLGHDTMYWYKQDSKKFLKIMFSYNNKELIINETVPNRFSPKSPDKAHLNLHINSLELGDSAVYFCASRDWMTGELFFGEGSRLTVL.

Comments on this clonotype: A much bigger clone sits one base away, suggesting this may be a read error. The V gene is TRBV28, the J gene TRBJ2-6; 7 bases are a match to TRBD1. CDR3 length equals 19 residues. The germline V gene encodes CDR1 MDHEN and CDR2 SYDVKM. The CDR3 region has the DNA TGTGCCGGCAGTTCAACTAGACAGGGCCTCTCCTCTGGGGCCAACGTCCTGACTTTC. Its protein is CAGSSTRQGLSSGANVLTF.

In its sample, this clonotype was seen many times. The chain employs TRBV12-3 or TRBV12-4 and TRBJ2-1, with D possibly called TRBD1 or TRBD2 (6 bases each). V was clipped by 6 bases and J by 7 bases, with 22 bases between them. CDR3 length equals 16 residues. Written as DNA, the CDR3 is TGTGCCAGCAGGGAACGACTAGGGGGGTTTTGGAATGAGCAGTTCTTC. It translates to CASRERLGGFWNEQFF.

This clonotype was counted ten times or more. CDR3 in amino acids: CASTPTGSIQYF. CDR3 sequence (DNA): TGTGCCAGCACTCCGACAGGTAGCATTCAGTACTTC. The V and J genes are TRBV2 and TRBJ2-4; possibly TRBD1 for D (6 bases). Germline V CDR1 and CDR2: SNHLY, FYNNEI. V lost 7 bases, J lost 9 bases, and 13 bases lay in between. CDR3 length equals 12 residues.

This clonotype has a count of ten or more. J is TRBJ2-5 and V is TRBV14; TRBD2 aligns across 9 bases. Germline CDR1 is SGHDN and CDR2 is FVKESK. The CDR3 runs to 17 residues. The J segment lost 4 bases and the V segment lost 1 base, leaving 10 bases of the junction unmatched. In DNA, the CDR3 is TGTGCCAGCAGCCAAGGAGATAGCGGGAGTTTCGGAGAGACCCAGTACTTC. Protein product: CASSQGDSGSFGETQYF.

This clonotype was seen at least ten times. The chain uses TRBV30 and TRBJ2-2; D is unresolved. The CDR3 sequence is 13 residues long. In germline, CDR1 is GTSNPN, CDR2 SVGIG (reference sequence). Trimming shortened V by 0 bases and J by 6 bases, and 8 bases separated the two germline ends. The CDR3 protein is CAWSVRQPGELFF. The CDR3 DNA is TGTGCCTGGAGTGTACGACAACCCGGGGAGCTGTTTTTT.

In its sample, this clonotype was seen many times. V usage is TRBV9 and J usage is TRBJ1-1, with D maybe TRBD1 (6 bases). In germline, CDR1 is SGDLS, CDR2 YYNGEE. This CDR3 is 17 amino acids long. V lost 6 bases, J lost 1 base, and 22 bases lay in between. Here the CDR3 reads CASTPTPQPGANTEAFF. CDR3 nucleotides: TGTGCCAGCACGCCCACCCCCCAGCCAGGGGCGAACACTGAAGCTTTCTTT. Drawing the rest from reference TRBV9 and TRBJ1-1, the complete variable domain is DSGVTQTPKHLITATGQRVTLRCSPRSGDLSVYWYQQSLDQGLQFLIQYYNGEERAKGNILERFSAQQFPDLHSELNLSSLELGDSALYFCASTPTPQPGANTEAFFGQGTRLTVV.

On this clonotype: Given a much more abundant clone one base away, this may be a read error. This chain links TRBV5-1 with TRBJ1-2; 7 bases agree with TRBD1. The CDR3 contains 14 residues. The J segment lost 6 bases and the V segment lost 4 bases, leaving 9 bases of the junction unmatched. CDR1 and CDR2 (germline): SGHRS, YFSETQ. The CDR3 spells CASSRGRDRDGYTF. As DNA, the CDR3 is TGCGCCAGCAGCAGGGGCCGGGACAGAGATGGCTACACCTTC.

This clonotype was recorded at least ten times. The chain couples TRBV6-4 to TRBJ2-1; D may be TRBD2 (6 bases). Germline CDR1 and CDR2: MRHNA and SNTAGT. The CDR3 length is 16 residues. V lost 6 bases, J lost 8 bases, and 23 bases lay in between. The CDR3 DNA reads TGTGCCAGCAGCCAGGGAGGAGGCGGGAATATGGATGAGCAGTTCTTC. It specifies CASSQGGGGNMDEQFF.

This clonotype came up many times. J is TRBJ2-3 and V is TRBV3-1, with D perhaps matching TRBD1 (6 bases). This CDR3 contains 15 residues. V gave up 5 bases and J gave up 2 bases, with 14 bases separating them. Germline lookup yields CDR1 LGHDT and CDR2 YNNKEL (reference sequence). The CDR3 loop reads CASSDTGQYTDTQYF. CDR3 DNA: TGTGCCAGCAGCGATACAGGACAGTACACAGATACGCAGTATTTT.

The sample holds a few counts of this clonotype. The gene calls are TRBV24-1 and TRBJ2-1; D remains ambiguous. The CDR3 contains 14 residues. In germline, CDR1 is KGHDR, CDR2 SFDVKD. Trimming shortened V by 4 bases and J by 10 bases, and 16 bases separated the two germline ends. The CDR3 region is CATSESYRVPEQFF. The CDR3 DNA reads as TGTGCCACCAGTGAGTCATACAGAGTCCCCGAGCAGTTCTTC.

Worth noting for this clonotype: No conserved phenylalanine or tryptophan is present at the end of the CDR3, so a read error is the likely explanation. The DNA is left out, because the CDR3 cannot be placed on it with certainty; the CDR3 is given as TCRdb lists it. The chain links TRBV11-3 to TRBJ2-1; the table assigns TRBD2, which was not confirmed against the DNA. The CDR3 contains 14 residues when both ends are counted. CDR1 is SGHNT, CDR2 YENEEA, per germline. The CDR3 region is CASSLLSVYNEQIC.

This clonotype has ten or more counts. V gene TRBV7-9 combines with J gene TRBJ1-2; D gene unclear. Germline assignment: CDR1 SEHNR and CDR2 FQNEAQ (reference sequence). Trimming pared 2 bases from V and 4 bases from J, leaving 2 bases between. There are 11 residues in the CDR3. This CDR3 is CASSLLYGYTF. The CDR3 DNA reads as TGTGCCAGCAGCTTACTCTATGGCTACACCTTC. Complete variable domain (other parts from reference TRBV7-9 and TRBJ1-2): DTGVSQNPRHKITKRGQNVTFRCDPISEHNRLYWYRQTLGQGPEFLTYFQNEAQLEKSRLLSDRFSAERPKGSFSTLEIQRTEQGDSAMYLCASSLLYGYTFGSGTRLTVV.

This clonotype was observed at least ten times. The chain is built from TRBV11-2 and TRBJ2-1, with 7 bases lining up with TRBD2. Germline-derived CDR1 and CDR2 are SGHAT and FQNNGV. After removal of 6 bases from V and 4 bases from J, the junction contained 12 bases not matched to a gene. CDR3 length: 16 amino acids. CDR3 DNA sequence: TGTGCCAGCAGGATCATGTCCGGGACTACATACAATGAGCAGTTCTTC. Its translation is CASRIMSGTTYNEQFF.

This clonotype was seen many times. V is TRBV5-1 and J is TRBJ2-4; tentatively, D is TRBD1 (6 bases). The germline CDR1 and CDR2 sequences are SGHRS and YFSETQ. The CDR3 loop spans 17 amino acids. With 4 bases removed from V and 0 bases from J, the gap between germline ends came to 17 bases. CDR3 in DNA: TGCGCCAGCAGCGGCCAACAGGGAACTCTAGCCAAAAACATTCAGTACTTC. Protein sequence: CASSGQQGTLAKNIQYF.

There are many counts of this clonotype. The chain has TRBV18 and TRBJ2-7, with D unclear. Germline values: CDR1 KGHSH, CDR2 LQKENI. This CDR3 is 12 amino acids long. Trimming left V 2 bases short and J 2 bases short, with 4 bases between. The CDR3 is CASSPDTYEQYF. Written as DNA, the CDR3 is TGTGCCAGCTCACCAGATACCTACGAGCAGTACTTC.

This clonotype was found many times. This chain connects TRBV2 to TRBJ2-3; 8 positions match TRBD1. Germline CDR1 and CDR2: SNHLY and FYNNEI. This CDR3 spans 14 amino acids. Trimming at V came to 5 bases and at J to 5 bases, leaving 6 bases not matched to a gene. The CDR3 spells CASSFDRGGDTQYF. As DNA, the CDR3 is TGTGCCAGCAGTTTTGACAGGGGTGGAGATACGCAGTATTTT.

Comments on this clonotype: This may be a read error, as it is one base from a much larger clone. V gene TRBV19 combines with J gene TRBJ2-2; 13 nucleotides match TRBD2. The CDR3 is made up of 16 amino acids. Unmatched junction bases numbered 7, after V lost 5 bases and J lost 7 bases. CDR1 and CDR2 from the germline V gene are LNHDA and SQIVND (reference sequence). The CDR3 DNA reads as TGTGCCAGTAGTGCGAGGACTAGCGGGAGAGTCGGGGAGCTGTTTTTT. It yields the protein CASSARTSGRVGELFF.

Ten or more counts support this clonotype. V and J are TRBV9 and TRBJ2-1; possibly TRBD1 for D (5 bases). The germline V and J ends were trimmed by 2 bases and 3 bases, with 6 bases remaining between them. Per germline, CDR1 SGDLS and CDR2 YYNGEE. CDR3 length: 13 amino acids. The CDR3 coding sequence is TGTGCCAGCAGCGTCGACAGCTACAATGAGCAGTTCTTC. The encoded protein is CASSVDSYNEQFF. Full variable domain (outside the CDR3, taken from reference TRBV9 and TRBJ2-1): DSGVTQTPKHLITATGQRVTLRCSPRSGDLSVYWYQQSLDQGLQFLIQYYNGEERAKGNILERFSAQQFPDLHSELNLSSLELGDSALYFCASSVDSYNEQFFGPGTRLTVL.